This T cell receptor (beta chain) stems from a study of post-analysis software for immune sequencing data. Study results and caveats: The study found TRBV5-6, TRBV5-1 and TRBV20-1 among a few TRBV segments more frequent in patients than controls.

About this clonotype: The antigen is undetermined.

TCR beta cDNA libraries had unique molecular identifiers. TCRdb ran MiXCR on the PCR reads and lists one entry per CDR3 protein. The repertoire consists of roughly 700,000 distinct CDR3 sequences, with roughly 29% occurring once and the leading ten covering around 0.6%. The CDR3 is made up of 16 amino acids. V was clipped by 2 bases and J by 6 bases, with 20 bases between them. From germline, CDR1 is DFQATT and CDR2 SNEGSKA (reference sequence). This clonotype was sampled from a girl aged 5-17 years with multiple sclerosis. Input material: blood. V usage is TRBV20-1 and J usage is TRBJ2-1; D is perhaps TRBD2 (6 bases). The CDR3 DNA reads TGCAGTGCTAGACCACCCTCTGGCGGGGTGGGCAATGAGCAGTTCTTC. Translating it yields CSARPPSGGVGNEQFF.